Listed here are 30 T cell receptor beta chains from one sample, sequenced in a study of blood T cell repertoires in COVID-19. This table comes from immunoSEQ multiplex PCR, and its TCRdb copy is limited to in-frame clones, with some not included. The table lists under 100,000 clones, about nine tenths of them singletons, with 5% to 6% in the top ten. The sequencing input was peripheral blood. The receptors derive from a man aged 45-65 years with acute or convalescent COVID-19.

As DNA, the CDR3 is TGTGCCAGCTCACCAGGGCCGACGAACACTGAAGCTTTCTTT. It specifies CASSPGPTNTEAFF. The V and J genes are TRBV18 and TRBJ1-1; D remains unclear. Trimming removed 2 bases at V and 1 base at J, with 8 bases between. CDR1 is KGHSH, CDR2 LQKENI, per germline. The CDR3 length is 14 residues.

The CDR3, as DNA: TGTGCCAGTACCCACGGACAGGGGAGGAGGTATGGCTACACCTTC. Translation: CASTHGQGRRYGYTF. The chain employs TRBV19 and TRBJ1-2, with 9 bases aligning to TRBD1. Per germline, CDR1 LNHDA and CDR2 SQIVND (reference sequence). There are 15 residues in the CDR3. After removal of 7 bases from V and 5 bases from J, the junction contained 11 bases not matched to a gene.

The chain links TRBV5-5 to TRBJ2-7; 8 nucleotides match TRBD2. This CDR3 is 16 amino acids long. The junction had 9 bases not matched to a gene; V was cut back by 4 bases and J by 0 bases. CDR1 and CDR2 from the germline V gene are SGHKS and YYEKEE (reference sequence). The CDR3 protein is CASSRIAGWDSYEQYF. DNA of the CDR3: TGTGCCAGCAGCAGGATAGCGGGATGGGACTCCTACGAGCAGTACTTC. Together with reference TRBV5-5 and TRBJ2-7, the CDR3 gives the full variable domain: DAGVTQSPTHLIKTRGQQVTLRCSPISGHKSVSWYQQVLGQGPQFIFQYYEKEERGRGNFPDRFSARQFPNYSSELNVNALLLGDSALYLCASSRIAGWDSYEQYFGPGTRLTVT.

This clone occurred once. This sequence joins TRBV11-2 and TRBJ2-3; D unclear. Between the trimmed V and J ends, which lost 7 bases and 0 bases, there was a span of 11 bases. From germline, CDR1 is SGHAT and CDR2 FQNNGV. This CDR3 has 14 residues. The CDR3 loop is CASTSFSSTDTQYF. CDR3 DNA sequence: TGTGCCAGCACCTCCTTCAGTAGCACAGATACGCAGTATTTT.

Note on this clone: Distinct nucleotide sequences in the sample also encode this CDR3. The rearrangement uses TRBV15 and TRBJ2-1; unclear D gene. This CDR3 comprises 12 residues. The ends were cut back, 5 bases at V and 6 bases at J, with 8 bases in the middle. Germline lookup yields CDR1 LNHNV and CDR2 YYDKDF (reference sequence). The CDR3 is CATSLRANEQFF. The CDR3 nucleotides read TGTGCCACCAGCCTTCGAGCCAATGAGCAGTTCTTC. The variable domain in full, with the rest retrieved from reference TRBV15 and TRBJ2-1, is DAMVIQNPRYQVTQFGKPVTLSCSQTLNHNVMYWYQQKSSQAPKLLFHYYDKDFNNEADTPDNFQSRRPNTSFCFLDIRSPGLGDTAMYLCATSLRANEQFFGPGTRLTVL.

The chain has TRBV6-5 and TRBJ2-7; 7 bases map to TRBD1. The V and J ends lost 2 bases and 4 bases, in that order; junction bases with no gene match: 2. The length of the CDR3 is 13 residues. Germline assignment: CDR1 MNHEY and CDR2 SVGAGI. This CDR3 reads CASSYRGLYEQYF. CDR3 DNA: TGTGCCAGCAGTTACAGGGGGCTGTACGAGCAGTACTTC.

The CDR3 DNA reads TGTGCCAGCAGTCCTGTGACAGGGGGCGGCTACGAGCAGTACTTC. The encoded protein is CASSPVTGGGYEQYF. The J gene is TRBJ2-7, the V gene TRBV6-5; TRBD1 agrees at 10 bases. This CDR3 spans 15 amino acids. Trimming at V came to 5 bases and at J to 3 bases, leaving 7 bases not matched to a gene. Germline CDR1 reads MNHEY; CDR2 reads SVGAGI.

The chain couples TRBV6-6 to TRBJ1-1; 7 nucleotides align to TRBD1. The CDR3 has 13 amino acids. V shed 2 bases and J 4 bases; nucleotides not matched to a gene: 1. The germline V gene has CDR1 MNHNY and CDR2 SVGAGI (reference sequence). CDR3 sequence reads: CASSYRGRTEAFF. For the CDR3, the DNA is TGTGCCAGCAGTTACAGGGGGCGCACTGAAGCTTTCTTT.

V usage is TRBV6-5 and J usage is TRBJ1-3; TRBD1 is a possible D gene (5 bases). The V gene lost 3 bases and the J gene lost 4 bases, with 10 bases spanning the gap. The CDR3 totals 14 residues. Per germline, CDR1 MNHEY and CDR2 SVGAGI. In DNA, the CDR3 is TGTGCCAGCAGTTATGGGGGACTCGGAAACACCATATATTTT. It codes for CASSYGGLGNTIYF.

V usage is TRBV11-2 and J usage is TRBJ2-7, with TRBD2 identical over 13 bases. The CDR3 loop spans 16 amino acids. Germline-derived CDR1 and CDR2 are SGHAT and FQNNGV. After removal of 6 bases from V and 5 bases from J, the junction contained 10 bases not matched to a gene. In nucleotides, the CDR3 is TGTGCCAGCAGGGCGAGGGGACTAGCGGGATTGAACGAGCAGTACTTC. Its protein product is CASRARGLAGLNEQYF.

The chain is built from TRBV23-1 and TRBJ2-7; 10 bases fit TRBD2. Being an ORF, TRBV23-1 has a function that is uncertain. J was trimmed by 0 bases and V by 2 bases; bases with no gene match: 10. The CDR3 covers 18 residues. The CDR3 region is CASSQRELAGKCSYEQYF. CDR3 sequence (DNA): TGCGCCAGCAGTCAACGCGAACTAGCGGGAAAATGCTCCTACGAGCAGTACTTC.

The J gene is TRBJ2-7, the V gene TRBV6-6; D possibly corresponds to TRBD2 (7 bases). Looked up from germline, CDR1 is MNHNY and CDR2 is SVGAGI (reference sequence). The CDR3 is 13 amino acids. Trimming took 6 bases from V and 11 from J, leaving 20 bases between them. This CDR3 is CASSQELGGREYF. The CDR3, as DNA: TGTGCCAGCAGCCAAGAATTGGGGGGGCGGGAGTACTTC.

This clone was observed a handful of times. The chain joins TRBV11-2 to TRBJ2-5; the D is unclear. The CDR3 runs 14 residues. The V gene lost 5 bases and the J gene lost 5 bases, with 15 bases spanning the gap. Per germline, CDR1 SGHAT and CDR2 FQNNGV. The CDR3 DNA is TGTGCCAGCAGCGCTTTCTTGACCGGGGAGACCCAGTACTTC. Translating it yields CASSAFLTGETQYF.

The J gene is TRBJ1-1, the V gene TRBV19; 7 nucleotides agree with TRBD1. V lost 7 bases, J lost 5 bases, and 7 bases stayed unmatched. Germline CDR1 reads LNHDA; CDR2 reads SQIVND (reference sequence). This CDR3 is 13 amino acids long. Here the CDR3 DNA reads TGTGCCAGTAAACTGACAGGGCGGACTGAAGCTTTCTTT. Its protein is CASKLTGRTEAFF.

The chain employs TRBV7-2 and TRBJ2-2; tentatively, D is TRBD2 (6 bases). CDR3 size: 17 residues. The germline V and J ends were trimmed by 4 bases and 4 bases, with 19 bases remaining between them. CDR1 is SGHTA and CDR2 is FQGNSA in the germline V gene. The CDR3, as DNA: TGTGCCAGCAGCTCCGAAGGATTCGGGACTGGCACCGGGGAGCTGTTTTTT. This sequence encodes CASSSEGFGTGTGELFF.

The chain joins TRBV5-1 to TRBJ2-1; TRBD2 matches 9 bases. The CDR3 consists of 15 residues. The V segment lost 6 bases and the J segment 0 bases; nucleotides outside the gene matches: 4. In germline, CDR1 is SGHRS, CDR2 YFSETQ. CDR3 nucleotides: TGCGCCAGCAACGAAGCGGGAGGCTCCTACAATGAGCAGTTCTTC. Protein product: CASNEAGGSYNEQFF.

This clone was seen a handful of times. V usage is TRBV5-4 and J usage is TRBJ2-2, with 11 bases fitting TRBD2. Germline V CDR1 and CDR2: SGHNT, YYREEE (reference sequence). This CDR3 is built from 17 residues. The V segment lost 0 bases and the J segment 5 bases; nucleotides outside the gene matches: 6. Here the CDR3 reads CASSLGTSGRDTGELFF. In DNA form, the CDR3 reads TGTGCCAGCAGCTTGGGTACTAGCGGGAGAGATACCGGGGAGCTGTTTTTT.

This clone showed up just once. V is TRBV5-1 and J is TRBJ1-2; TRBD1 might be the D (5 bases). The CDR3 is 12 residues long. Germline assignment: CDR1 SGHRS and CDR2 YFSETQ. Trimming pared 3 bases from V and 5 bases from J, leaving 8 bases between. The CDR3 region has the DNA TGCGCCAGCAGCTCTGACAGATATGGCTACACCTTC. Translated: CASSSDRYGYTF.

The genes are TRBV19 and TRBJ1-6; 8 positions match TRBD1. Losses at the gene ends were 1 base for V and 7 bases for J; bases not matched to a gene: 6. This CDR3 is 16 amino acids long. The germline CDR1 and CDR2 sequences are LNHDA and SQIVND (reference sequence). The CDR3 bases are TGTGCCAGTAGTATAGGTCGGACAGGGTACAATTCACCCCTCCACTTT. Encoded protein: CASSIGRTGYNSPLHF.

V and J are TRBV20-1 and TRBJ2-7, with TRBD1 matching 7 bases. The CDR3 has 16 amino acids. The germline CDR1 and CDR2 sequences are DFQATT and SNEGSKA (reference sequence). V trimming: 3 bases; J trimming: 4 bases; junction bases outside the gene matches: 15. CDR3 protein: CSASGRGSSRPYEQYF. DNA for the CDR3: TGCAGTGCTAGTGGCAGGGGGTCCAGTAGGCCTTACGAGCAGTACTTC.

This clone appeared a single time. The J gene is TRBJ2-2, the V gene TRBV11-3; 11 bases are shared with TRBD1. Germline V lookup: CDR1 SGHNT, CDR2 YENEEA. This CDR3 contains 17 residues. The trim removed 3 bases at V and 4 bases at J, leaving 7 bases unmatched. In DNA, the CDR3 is TGTGCCAGCAGCTTCGCTACCGGGACAGGGGGCACCGGGGAGCTGTTTTTT. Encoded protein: CASSFATGTGGTGELFF.

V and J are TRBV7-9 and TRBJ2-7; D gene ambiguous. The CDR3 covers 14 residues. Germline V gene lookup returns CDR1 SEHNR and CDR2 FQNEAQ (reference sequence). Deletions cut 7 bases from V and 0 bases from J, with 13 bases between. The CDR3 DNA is TGTGCCAGCACCCCGCAGGCAGGCTCCTACGAGCAGTACTTC. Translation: CASTPQAGSYEQYF.

The CDR3 protein is CASSASGTSGRNEQFF. CDR3 in DNA: TGTGCCAGTAGTGCAAGCGGGACTAGCGGGAGGAATGAGCAGTTCTTC. J is TRBJ2-1 and V is TRBV19, with 15 nucleotides matching TRBD2. Germline V lookup: CDR1 LNHDA, CDR2 SQIVND (reference sequence). The J segment lost 7 bases and the V segment lost 5 bases, leaving 6 bases of the junction unmatched. CDR3 size: 16 residues.

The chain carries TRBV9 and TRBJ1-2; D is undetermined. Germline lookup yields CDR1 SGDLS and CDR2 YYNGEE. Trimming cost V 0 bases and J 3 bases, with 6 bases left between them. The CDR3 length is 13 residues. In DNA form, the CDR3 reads TGTGCCAGCAGCGTAGACAGTTACTATGGCTACACCTTC. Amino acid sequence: CASSVDSYYGYTF.

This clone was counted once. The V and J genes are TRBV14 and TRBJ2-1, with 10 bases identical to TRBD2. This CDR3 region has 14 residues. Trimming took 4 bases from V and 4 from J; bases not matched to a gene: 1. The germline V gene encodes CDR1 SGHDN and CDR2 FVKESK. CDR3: CASSPGLAYNEQFF. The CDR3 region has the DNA TGTGCCAGCAGCCCGGGACTAGCGTACAATGAGCAGTTCTTC.

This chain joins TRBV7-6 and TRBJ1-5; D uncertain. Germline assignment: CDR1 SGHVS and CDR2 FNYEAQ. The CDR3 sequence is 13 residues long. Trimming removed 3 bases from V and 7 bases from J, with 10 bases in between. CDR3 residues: CASSLDFGQPQHF. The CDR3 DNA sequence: TGTGCCAGCAGCTTGGATTTCGGGCAGCCCCAGCATTTT.

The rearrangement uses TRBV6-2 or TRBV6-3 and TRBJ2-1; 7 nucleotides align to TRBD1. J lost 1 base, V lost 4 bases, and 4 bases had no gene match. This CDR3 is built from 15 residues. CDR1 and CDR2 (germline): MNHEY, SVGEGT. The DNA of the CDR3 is TGTGCCAGCAGTTTAACAGGGGCATCCTACAATGAGCAGTTCTTC. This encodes CASSLTGASYNEQFF.

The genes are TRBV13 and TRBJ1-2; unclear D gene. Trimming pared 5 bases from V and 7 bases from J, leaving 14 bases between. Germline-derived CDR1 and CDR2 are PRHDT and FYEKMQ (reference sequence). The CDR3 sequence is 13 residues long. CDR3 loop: CASSRPVGSGYTF. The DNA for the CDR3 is TGTGCCAGCAGCCGACCCGTCGGGAGTGGCTACACCTTC.

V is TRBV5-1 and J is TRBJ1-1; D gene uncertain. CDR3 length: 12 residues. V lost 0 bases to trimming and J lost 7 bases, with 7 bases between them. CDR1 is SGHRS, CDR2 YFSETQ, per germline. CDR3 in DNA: TGCGCCAGCAGCTTGGGGGGAGTTGAAGCTTTCTTT. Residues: CASSLGGVEAFF.

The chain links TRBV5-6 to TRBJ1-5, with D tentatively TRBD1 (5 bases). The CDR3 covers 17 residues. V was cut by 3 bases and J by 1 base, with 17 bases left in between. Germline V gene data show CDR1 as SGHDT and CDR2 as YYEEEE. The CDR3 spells CASSSRLGLGSNQPQHF. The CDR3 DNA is TGTGCCAGCAGCTCTCGTCTGGGGCTGGGCAGCAATCAGCCCCAGCATTTT.